This T cell receptor beta chain was profiled in a study of circulating and synovial CD4+ cells in juvenile arthritis. Study-level findings and limits: These blood cells shared more CDR3 sequences with synovium than bulk blood. The pathogenic-like versus bulk T cell difference escaped Vbeta family analysis. Some such blood samples were as oligoclonal as synovium.

Only in-frame clones appear in the TCRdb table, and some are missing; sequencing was by immunoSEQ multiplex PCR. The repertoire consists of 34,000 or so clones, with roughly 94% occurring once and the leading ten covering approximately 0.7%. Points on this clone: What it binds is unknown.

Trimming at V came to 1 base and at J to 4 bases, leaving 0 bases not matched to a gene. The germline V gene has CDR1 SGHRS and CDR2 YFSETQ. This CDR3 is built from 13 residues. The source of this sequence is a human donor with juvenile idiopathic arthritis. Sequencing was done on a sample of CD4+ T cells from blood. The chain joins TRBV5-1 to TRBJ2-5; 8 bases line up with TRBD2. The CDR3 region is CASSLRGGETQYF. CDR3 coding DNA: TGCGCCAGCAGCTTGCGGGGGGGAGAGACCCAGTACTTC.